The text below deals with one T cell receptor (beta chain). The antigen is undetermined. V lost 1 base, J lost 3 bases, and 7 bases lay in between. This CDR3 comprises 14 residues. Per the germline V gene, CDR1 is SGHTA and CDR2 is FQGNSA. PCR employed 60 Vbeta and 13 Jbeta primers. Using immunoSEQ multiplex PCR, the repertoire was profiled, and TCRdb retains in-frame clones only, with some absent. The data hold around 140,000 clones, with roughly 66% observed a single time. This sample was taken from a study of cytomegalovirus exposure and HLA in healthy donors. Overall study results and limits: In a later analysis, TCR beta V- and J-gene trimming showed a link to a missense DCLRE1C variant. Sequencing likely produced, as an artifact, a cluster of highly shared sequence variants. Reports credit the classifier with highly specific, highly sensitive diagnosis of cytomegalovirus status. Analysis performed later showed TCR beta chains linked to HLA being more clonally expanded than equally common others.

This chain joins TRBV7-2 and TRBJ2-1; D is uncertain. Input material: PBMCs. The source of this sequence is a woman in her late teens or twenties in good health and CMV-seronegative. The CDR3 loop reads CASSLGFGYNEQFF. The CDR3, as DNA: TGTGCCAGCAGCTTAGGTTTCGGCTACAATGAGCAGTTCTTC.